A selection of T cell receptor beta chains follows, all from one sample in a study of neurological immune-mediated disorders. MiXCR, applied by TCRdb to the 5' RACE reads, yields one record per CDR3 protein. The table lists roughly 60,000 distinct CDR3 sequences, 2% to 3% of them singletons. Sequenced input: PBMCs. These receptors were obtained from a man between 50 and 59 years old with multiple sclerosis. Each CDR3 is given with its conserved first and last residue. D genes are given only for firm matches. Each size is once, few or many counts, or a class when the clone is expanded.

v_call	d_call	j_call	clone_size	cdr3_aa	cdr3_nt
TRBV20-1	TRBD2	TRBJ2-1	few	CSARGGHSGALDEQFF	TGCAGTGCTAGGGGGGGGCATAGCGGGGCTCTCGATGAGCAGTTCTTC
TRBV7-2	-	TRBJ1-5	many	CASSLGRYNQPQHF	TGTGCCAGCAGCTTGGGGCGGTACAATCAGCCCCAGCATTTT
TRBV5-1	-	TRBJ2-2	many	CASSLNPGTAGELFF	TGCGCCAGCAGCTTGAACCCCGGGACGGCCGGGGAGCTGTTTTTT
TRBV12-3/TRBV12-4	TRBD1	TRBJ1-5	many	CASSLVYRGQPQHF	TGTGCCAGCAGTTTAGTATACAGGGGTCAGCCCCAGCATTTT
TRBV29-1	-	TRBJ2-3	many	CSVDGGGGDTQYF	TGCAGCGTTGATGGCGGGGGCGGGGATACGCAGTATTTT
TRBV5-5	-	TRBJ2-3	many	CASSLEGSTDTQYF	TGTGCCAGCAGCTTGGAGGGGTCCACAGATACGCAGTATTTT
TRBV7-2	-	TRBJ2-2	many	CASSPSFRELNTGELFF	TGTGCCAGCAGCCCCTCTTTTCGCGAACTGAACACCGGGGAGCTGTTTTTT
TRBV18	-	TRBJ2-7	many	CASSPSGVREQYF	TGTGCCAGCTCACCATCGGGCGTAAGGGAGCAGTACTTC
TRBV9	-	TRBJ2-3	many	CASSVKQGRTDTQYF	TGTGCCAGCAGCGTAAAGCAGGGCCGCACAGATACGCAGTATTTT
TRBV20-1	TRBD2	TRBJ2-3	many	CSARDYRGGYLSDTQYF	TGCAGTGCTAGAGATTACCGGGGGGGCTATTTAAGCGATACGCAGTATTTT
TRBV20-1	-	TRBJ2-6	many	CSARWAWVGANVLTF	TGCAGTGCTAGGTGGGCCTGGGTTGGGGCCAACGTCCTGACTTTC
TRBV18	-	TRBJ2-5	many	CASSPVGGGETQYF	TGTGCCAGCTCACCAGTAGGTGGGGGAGAGACCCAGTACTTC
TRBV5-1	-	TRBJ2-5	many	CASSLGRGEQETQYF	TGCGCCAGCAGCTTGGGAAGAGGCGAGCAAGAGACCCAGTACTTC
TRBV20-1	-	TRBJ2-5	many	CSAFRGSEGTQYF	TGCAGTGCTTTCCGTGGGTCGGAGGGGACCCAGTACTTC
TRBV7-2	TRBD1	TRBJ2-5	many	CASSLNLRDRGETQYF	TGTGCCAGCAGCTTAAATTTGCGGGACAGGGGAGAGACCCAGTACTTC
TRBV5-6	-	TRBJ2-5	many	CASSLAVQETQYF	TGTGCCAGCAGCTTGGCAGTCCAAGAGACCCAGTACTTC
TRBV29-1	-	TRBJ2-3	many	CSESIGSSTDTQYF	TGCAGCGAATCAATAGGGTCTAGCACAGATACGCAGTATTTT
TRBV7-9	-	TRBJ1-6	many	CASSPAGHNNSPLHF	TGTGCCAGCAGCCCCGCGGGGCACAATAATTCACCCCTCCACTTT
TRBV24-1	-	TRBJ2-5	few	CATSDPLAVQETQYF	TGTGCCACCAGTGATCCGCTAGCCGTTCAAGAGACCCAGTACTTC
TRBV18	-	TRBJ2-1	many	CASSPGRTREQFF	TGTGCCAGCTCACCGGGCCGAACTCGGGAGCAGTTCTTC
TRBV9	TRBD1	TRBJ1-1	many	CASSVAGGGTEAFF	TGTGCCAGCAGCGTAGCAGGGGGTGGGACTGAAGCTTTCTTT
TRBV5-1	-	TRBJ2-7	many	CASTKNRGDEQYF	TGCGCCAGCACAAAAAATCGAGGGGACGAGCAGTACTTC
TRBV24-1	-	TRBJ2-1	many	CATGKRGTYNEQFF	TGTGCCACCGGGAAACGGGGGACCTACAATGAGCAGTTCTTC
TRBV5-1	TRBD2	TRBJ2-5	many	CASSYRPGGETQYF	TGCGCCAGCAGCTACCGGCCGGGGGGAGAGACCCAGTACTTC
TRBV12-3/TRBV12-4	TRBD2	TRBJ2-5	many	CASSTLAGGPRETQYF	TGTGCCAGCAGTACCCTAGCGGGGGGGCCCCGAGAGACCCAGTACTTC
TRBV5-1	TRBD2	TRBJ2-3	many	CASSFERGSTDTQYF	TGCGCCAGCAGCTTTGAGCGGGGCAGCACAGATACGCAGTATTTT
TRBV5-6	-	TRBJ2-7	many	CASSIPTDSYEQYF	TGTGCCAGCAGCATCCCGACAGACTCCTACGAGCAGTACTTC
TRBV6-2/TRBV6-3	TRBD2	TRBJ2-1	many	CASRLLAANNEQFF	TGTGCCAGTCGTTTACTAGCGGCGAACAATGAGCAGTTCTTC
TRBV2	-	TRBJ1-5	many	CASSRQFRNQPQHF	TGTGCCAGCTCCAGACAATTCCGTAATCAGCCCCAGCATTTT
TRBV6-5	-	TRBJ1-2	many	CASSYEGTYGYTF	TGTGCCAGCAGTTACGAAGGGACCTATGGCTACACCTTC